This entry lists 17 T cell receptor beta chains sequenced from one sample in a study of CD8 T cells in Susac syndrome. RNA totalling roughly 0.45 to 1 ug underwent reverse transcription with random hexamers. TCRdb called the immunoSEQ multiplex PCR reads again in MiXCR, with one record for every CDR3 protein. The sample lists roughly 200,000 distinct CDR3 sequences; less than 95% were seen once. Sequenced input: CD4+ T cells from PBMCs. The source of these receptors is a human donor in good health.

In this sample, this clonotype turned up once. The genes are TRBV6-6 and TRBJ2-3; D might be TRBD2 (6 bases). The V end lost 6 bases, the J end lost 2 bases, and 9 bases lay between the germline ends. Per the germline V gene, CDR1 is MNHNY and CDR2 is SVGAGI (reference sequence). The CDR3 spans 13 residues. In DNA, the CDR3 is TGTGCCAGCAGAGGAGGGAACACAGATACGCAGTATTTT. Translated, it gives CASRGGNTDTQYF.

The rearrangement links TRBV12-5 to TRBJ2-1, with 11 positions matching TRBD2. Per germline, CDR1 LGHNT and CDR2 FRNRAP. CDR3 length equals 15 residues. V dropped 6 bases and J dropped 7; count of bases not matched to a gene: 8. CDR3 bases: TGTGCTAGTGGACAGGGACTAGCGGAGTTTAATGAGCAGTTCTTC. Translated, it gives CASGQGLAEFNEQFF. Variable domain in full (rest from reference TRBV12-5 and TRBJ2-1): DARVTQTPRHKVTEMGQEVTMRCQPILGHNTVFWYRQTMMQGLELLAYFRNRAPLDDSGMPKDRFSAEMPDATLATLKIQPSEPRDSAVYFCASGQGLAEFNEQFFGPGTRLTVL.

The CDR3 loop is CASSIRNRPFEKLFF. CDR3 DNA: TGTGCCAGCAGCATCAGGAACAGGCCATTCGAAAAACTGTTTTTT. V usage is TRBV14 and J usage is TRBJ1-4; maybe TRBD1 (5 bases). Germline lookup yields CDR1 SGHDN and CDR2 FVKESK. The CDR3 loop spans 15 amino acids. V lost 5 bases and J 8 bases, leaving 18 bases between the germline ends.

The chain links TRBV9 to TRBJ1-1; D remains ambiguous. This CDR3 is built from 14 residues. The germline V and J ends were trimmed by 1 base and 0 bases, with 7 bases remaining between them. Germline V gene data show CDR1 as SGDLS and CDR2 as YYNGEE. The CDR3 is CASSVQPLNTEAFF. CDR3 bases: TGTGCCAGCAGCGTACAGCCTTTGAACACTGAAGCTTTCTTT.

The V and J genes are TRBV2 and TRBJ2-7; D ambiguous. The ends were cut back, 4 bases at V and 1 base at J, with 5 bases in the middle. The germline CDR1 and CDR2 sequences are SNHLY and FYNNEI. The CDR3 has 12 amino acids. CDR3 in DNA: TGTGCCAGCAGTGTGGGGTCCTACGAGCAGTACTTC. This gives the protein CASSVGSYEQYF.

J is TRBJ1-5 and V is TRBV20-1, with TRBD1 as a possible D gene (5 bases). Trimming stripped 1 base from V and 0 bases from J, with 10 bases between. Germline V gene data show CDR1 as DFQATT and CDR2 as SNEGSKA (reference sequence). The CDR3 is made up of 15 amino acids. The CDR3 DNA is TGCAGTGCTAGAGGACAGCCGTATAGCAATCAGCCCCAGCATTTT. Translation gives CSARGQPYSNQPQHF.

V gene TRBV5-4 combines with J gene TRBJ2-1; possibly TRBD2 for D (5 bases). Trimming removed 1 base from V and 10 bases from J, with 12 bases in between. The germline V gene encodes CDR1 SGHNT and CDR2 YYREEE (reference sequence). The CDR3 consists of 13 residues. The CDR3 here is CASSLYERGEQFF. Written as DNA, the CDR3 is TGTGCCAGCAGCTTGTATGAGCGCGGGGAGCAGTTCTTC. The full variable domain, completed using reference TRBV5-4 and TRBJ2-1, is ETGVTQSPTHLIKTRGQQVTLRCSSQSGHNTVSWYQQALGQGPQFIFQYYREEENGRGNFPPRFSGLQFPNYSSELNVNALELDDSALYLCASSLYERGEQFFGPGTRLTVL.

The V gene is TRBV7-9, the J gene TRBJ2-5; 10 nucleotides line up with TRBD1. The CDR3 covers 15 residues. V dropped 5 bases and J dropped 4; count of bases not matched to a gene: 7. Germline values: CDR1 SEHNR, CDR2 FQNEAQ (reference sequence). Here the CDR3 reads CASSVRTGGIETQYF. As DNA, the CDR3 is TGTGCCAGCAGCGTGAGGACAGGGGGGATAGAGACCCAGTACTTC.

The rearrangement joins TRBV12-3 or TRBV12-4 to TRBJ1-4; D is uncertain. The CDR3 consists of 12 residues. Trimming pared 0 bases from V and 13 bases from J, leaving 9 bases between. The CDR3 protein is CASSLASRRLFF. The DNA of the CDR3 is TGTGCCAGCAGTTTAGCGTCCCGGCGACTGTTTTTT.

This sequence joins TRBV23-1 and TRBJ2-7; tentatively, D is TRBD1 or TRBD2 (6 bases each). TRBV23-1 is designated an ORF whose function remains uncertain. This CDR3 contains 15 residues. V was shortened by 8 bases and J by 2 bases, with 19 bases between the two germline ends. The CDR3 sequence: CASGTTGGVPYEQYF. In DNA, the CDR3 is TGCGCCAGCGGGACAACCGGCGGGGTGCCCTACGAGCAGTACTTC.

The genes are TRBV20-1 and TRBJ2-5; 8 nucleotides line up with TRBD2. This CDR3 has 15 residues. V was pared by 3 bases and J by 4 bases, with 10 bases of the junction left unmatched. CDR1 is DFQATT, CDR2 SNEGSKA, per germline (reference sequence). In DNA form, the CDR3 reads TGCAGTGCTAGTGGACCGGGAGGGACGGGAGAGACCCAGTACTTC. The encoded protein is CSASGPGGTGETQYF.

The V call is TRBV3-1, the J call TRBJ2-7; 8 bases are a match to TRBD2. The CDR3 extends over 14 amino acids. The ends lost 6 bases at V and 6 bases at J; junction bases unmatched: 10. CDR1 and CDR2 (germline): LGHDT, YNNKEL (reference sequence). The CDR3 loop is CASSPFREGSEQYF. In nucleotides, the CDR3 is TGTGCCAGCAGTCCCTTCCGGGAGGGATCCGAGCAGTACTTC.

This chain connects TRBV2 to TRBJ1-1; TRBD1 might be the D (5 bases). CDR1 is SNHLY, CDR2 FYNNEI, per germline. V was pared by 7 bases and J by 1 base, with 13 bases between. The CDR3 is 14 residues long. In DNA, the CDR3 is TGTGCCAGCATATTGGGGGAAAAGAACACTGAAGCTTTCTTT. Encoded protein: CASILGEKNTEAFF.

V usage is TRBV19 and J usage is TRBJ2-1, with a possible D match to TRBD2 (6 bases). Trimming removed 2 bases at V and 1 base at J, with 12 bases between. The germline gives CDR1 LNHDA, CDR2 SQIVND (reference sequence). This CDR3 is 16 amino acids long. DNA of the CDR3: TGTGCCAGTAGTATATCGGGGCTAGCGTCCTACAATGAGCAGTTCTTC. As protein: CASSISGLASYNEQFF.

The chain is built from TRBV20-1 and TRBJ2-1; TRBD2 aligns across 11 bases. CDR3 size: 16 residues. The V and J ends lost 0 bases and 5 bases, in that order; junction bases with no gene match: 6. From germline, CDR1 is DFQATT and CDR2 SNEGSKA (reference sequence). DNA for the CDR3: TGCAGTGCTAGAGAGAGACTAGCGGGAACTAACAATGAGCAGTTCTTC. Its translation: CSARERLAGTNNEQFF.

The chain joins TRBV24-1 to TRBJ2-1; D unclear. Germline CDR1 KGHDR, CDR2 SFDVKD. The CDR3 spans 11 residues. Trimming removed 5 bases at V and 8 bases at J, with 6 bases between. CDR3 protein: CATSVLDEQFF. CDR3 in DNA: TGTGCCACCAGTGTCTTGGATGAGCAGTTCTTC.

This chain joins TRBV9 and TRBJ2-5; D is perhaps TRBD1 (5 bases). V dropped 3 bases and J dropped 7 bases, with 19 bases sitting between them. This CDR3 has 15 residues. CDR1 is SGDLS, CDR2 YYNGEE, per germline. CDR3 nucleotide sequence: TGTGCCAGCAGCGGTGGGGCTGCCCCCGAGGTGACCCAGTACTTC. Residues: CASSGGAAPEVTQYF.